The source of this TCR beta chain is a study of beta chain features in type 1 diabetes. Study-level background: Comparable age, gender and cell yields were observed in patients relative to healthy donors. Whole-study findings and limits: A definitive answer on HLA type influencing TCRB rearrangement was not reached here. The cDNA sequencing approach could over-represent high-TCR-expressing cells.

Concerning this clone: Antigen unknown.

CDR1 and CDR2 (germline): SQVTM, ANQGSEA. The ends lost 6 bases at V and 2 bases at J; junction bases unmatched: 6. This CDR3 spans 14 amino acids. Expressed TCRB transcripts were sequenced because the isolated RNA had all been reverse transcribed beforehand. Generated by immunoSEQ multiplex PCR, the TCRdb table keeps only in-frame clones and is missing some. The sample lists almost 350,000 clones, under 8.5% occurring once. The TCR was taken from a woman under 30 in good health. Sequencing was carried out using central memory CD4+ T cells from blood. The chain couples TRBV29-1 to TRBJ1-3; 8 bases fit TRBD1. CDR3 amino acids: CSVLLQGAGNTIYF. CDR3 bases: TGCAGCGTGCTACTACAGGGGGCTGGAAACACCATATATTTT.